These 22 T cell receptor beta chains were sequenced from one sample in a study of T cells in Graves' hyperthyroidism and ophthalmopathy. It was RNA transcripts that yielded the amplified TCR beta CDR3 regions. Using the HTBI primer set, a first-round RT-PCR was run on the TCR CDR3. TCRdb analysed the multiplex PCR reads with MiXCR anew, one entry per CDR3 protein. The sample has 500,000 to 750,000 distinct CDR3 sequences, 14% seen once; the top ten hold roughly 7.1%. The specimen was blood. Source of these receptors: a woman aged 18-29 years with Graves' ophthalmopathy.

This clonotype was detected only a few times. V is TRBV5-8 and J is TRBJ2-3, with 10 bases matching TRBD1. Germline V CDR1 and CDR2: SGHTS, YDEGEE. This CDR3 has 14 amino acids. V gave up 4 bases and J gave up 4 bases; unmatched junction bases: 3. CDR3 residues: CASSTGQGSDTQYF. The CDR3, as DNA: TGTGCCAGCAGCACGGGACAGGGGTCAGATACGCAGTATTTT.

This clonotype was observed at least ten times. The chain employs TRBV6-2 or TRBV6-3 and TRBJ2-1; 8 nucleotides line up with TRBD1. V was clipped by 6 bases and J by 6 bases; unmatched bases: 13. The V gene's germline CDR1 is MNHEY and CDR2 SVGEGT. This CDR3 spans 16 amino acids. The CDR3 DNA follows: TGTGCCAGCAGCTACAGGGGGAAGGGAACAATCAATGAGCAGTTCTTC. Translating gives CASSYRGKGTINEQFF.

The chain is built from TRBV2 and TRBJ2-5; TRBD2 aligns across 11 bases. The CDR3 sequence is 16 residues long. V was pared by 7 bases and J by 4 bases, with 11 bases of the junction left unmatched. Germline CDR1 SNHLY, CDR2 FYNNEI. The CDR3 DNA follows: TGTGCCAGCACTGACCCCGGACTAGCGGGTTTAGAGACCCAGTACTTC. It codes for CASTDPGLAGLETQYF. The complete variable domain, with remaining parts taken from reference TRBV2 and TRBJ2-5, reads EPEVTQTPSHQVTQMGQEVILRCVPISNHLYFYWYRQILGQKVEFLVSFYNNEISEKSEIFDDQFSVERPDGSNFTLKIRSTKLEDSAMYFCASTDPGLAGLETQYFGPGTRLLVL.

This clonotype was counted between two and nine times. A much larger clone lies a single base off, so this may be a read error. The rearrangement joins TRBV30 to TRBJ1-5; 8 bases are a match to TRBD1. V shed 5 bases and J 5 bases; nucleotides not matched to a gene: 8. Germline values: CDR1 GTSNPN, CDR2 SVGIG (reference sequence). This CDR3 spans 14 amino acids. DNA for the CDR3: TGTGCCTGGGGTCCAGGACAGGGACATCAGCCCCAGCATTTT. Translation gives CAWGPGQGHQPQHF.

Remarks on this clonotype: A read error is possible here, since a much larger clone lies one base away. This chain joins TRBV7-9 and TRBJ2-7, with D possibly TRBD1 on 5 matching bases. This CDR3 has 16 amino acids. Germline V gene sequence: CDR1 SEHNR, CDR2 FQNEAQ (reference sequence). This CDR3 reads CVSSPPAWSRDDEQYF. The CDR3, as DNA: TGTGTCAGCAGCCCTCCGGCCTGGTCCAGGGATGACGAGCAGTACTTC.

This clonotype has more than one count but fewer than ten. V and J are TRBV27 and TRBJ2-3, with a possible D match to TRBD2 (5 bases). The CDR3 totals 16 residues. Germline CDR1 is MNHEY and CDR2 is SMNVEV (reference sequence). V lost 3 bases to trimming and J lost 4 bases, with 17 bases between them. DNA of the CDR3: TGTGCCAGCAGTTTGGACTCACGGGCCCCCCCAGATACGCAGTATTTT. Encoded protein: CASSLDSRAPPDTQYF.

This clonotype was counted between two and nine times. A much larger clone lies one base from this, so it may be a read error. The chain has TRBV27 and TRBJ2-1; tentatively, D is TRBD2 (6 bases). Germline V gene sequence: CDR1 MNHEY, CDR2 SMNVEV (reference sequence). Trimming stripped 0 bases from V and 12 bases from J, with 12 bases between. The CDR3 is 13 residues long. In DNA, the CDR3 is TGTGCCAGCAGTTTATCCTCCCGGAGGGGGCAGTTCTTC. Amino acid sequence: CASSLSSRRGQFF.

This clonotype was detected a few times. The chain is built from TRBV27 and TRBJ2-2, with 9 bases aligning to TRBD1. J was trimmed by 4 bases and V by 5 bases; bases with no gene match: 8. Germline V gene sequence: CDR1 MNHEY, CDR2 SMNVEV (reference sequence). This CDR3 is 16 amino acids long. CDR3 protein: CASSKQGAVSTGELFF. The CDR3 bases are TGTGCCAGCAGTAAACAGGGGGCGGTTAGCACCGGGGAGCTGTTTTTT.

The chain couples TRBV7-3 to TRBJ2-6, with D perhaps matching TRBD1 (6 bases). This CDR3 comprises 15 residues. Germline CDR1 SGHTA, CDR2 FQGTGA. Trimming cost V 5 bases and J 3 bases, with 11 bases left between them. In DNA, the CDR3 is TGTGCCAGCAGCCAACAGGGCGGTGGGGCCAACGTCCTGACTTTC. The encoded protein is CASSQQGGGANVLTF.

This clonotype was observed many times. The genes are TRBV20-1 and TRBJ2-7; D is perhaps TRBD1 (6 bases). The CDR3 runs to 13 residues. Between the trimmed V and J ends, which lost 7 bases and 4 bases, there was a span of 17 bases. CDR1 is DFQATT and CDR2 is SNEGSKA in the germline V gene (reference sequence). The CDR3 is CSGGVGAGYEQYF. The DNA for the CDR3 is TGCAGTGGTGGGGTGGGGGCAGGGTACGAGCAGTACTTC.

In its sample, this clonotype was seen a few times. V is TRBV7-9 and J is TRBJ1-5, with D possibly being TRBD1 (6 bases). CDR1 is SEHNR and CDR2 is FQNEAQ in the germline V gene (reference sequence). The V gene lost 5 bases and the J gene lost 0 bases, with 14 bases spanning the gap. The CDR3 consists of 16 residues. The CDR3: CASSAGQPYSNQPQHF. The DNA of the CDR3 is TGTGCCAGCAGCGCCGGACAGCCTTATAGCAATCAGCCCCAGCATTTT.

This clonotype occurred a few times. The rearrangement uses TRBV20-1 and TRBJ2-2, with a possible D match to TRBD1 (5 bases). V lost 4 bases to trimming and J lost 5 bases, with 17 bases between them. CDR3 size: 15 residues. The germline CDR1 and CDR2 sequences are DFQATT and SNEGSKA (reference sequence). CDR3 sequence (DNA): TGCAGTGCTACCCCCAGACAGAGACGGACCGGGGAGCTGTTTTTT. Its translation: CSATPRQRRTGELFF.

This clonotype came up a few times. This chain uses TRBV6-2 or TRBV6-3 with TRBJ1-5; maybe TRBD1 (5 bases). Germline-derived CDR1 and CDR2 are MNHEY and SVGEGT. V lost 1 base, J lost 0 bases, and 10 bases lay in between. The CDR3 is 16 amino acids. The CDR3, as DNA: TGTGCCAGCAGTTACTGGGGGGGTTATAGCAATCAGCCCCAGCATTTT. This gives the protein CASSYWGGYSNQPQHF.

This clonotype was counted between two and nine times. V usage is TRBV14 and J usage is TRBJ1-2, with 12 bases fitting TRBD1. Losses at the gene ends were 1 base for V and 3 bases for J; bases not matched to a gene: 6. Germline CDR1 and CDR2: SGHDN and FVKESK. CDR3 length: 17 amino acids. The CDR3 DNA follows: TGTGCCAGCAGCCAAGCCGGGACAGGGGGCTGGTACTATGGCTACACCTTC. This encodes CASSQAGTGGWYYGYTF.

The table lists this clonotype with many counts. The J gene is TRBJ2-7, the V gene TRBV20-1; the match to TRBD1 covers 10 bases. The trim removed 4 bases at V and 4 bases at J, leaving 4 bases unmatched. The germline V gene has CDR1 DFQATT and CDR2 SNEGSKA (reference sequence). The CDR3 spans 13 residues. The CDR3 DNA reads TGCAGTGCTAACCGGGACAGGGGTTACGAGCAGTACTTC. Residues: CSANRDRGYEQYF.

This clonotype was counted between two and nine times. J is TRBJ1-3 and V is TRBV25-1; TRBD1 aligns across 7 bases. Trimming took 6 bases from V and 5 from J; bases not matched to a gene: 13. The CDR3 is 16 residues long. CDR1 MGHDK and CDR2 SYGVNS come from the germline V gene. The CDR3 sequence is CASSGTVFVTRNTIYF. The CDR3 coding sequence is TGTGCCAGCAGCGGGACAGTCTTTGTGACCAGAAACACCATATATTTT.

This clonotype was seen at least ten times. The V and J genes are TRBV27 and TRBJ2-5; 9 bases line up with TRBD2. Germline CDR1 MNHEY, CDR2 SMNVEV (reference sequence). Trimming cost V 8 bases and J 4 bases; bases outside gene matches: 14. CDR3 size: 16 residues. The CDR3 DNA follows: TGTGCCAGCCGCGGGGGTAGCGGGAGTTTCACAGAGACCCAGTACTTC. Amino acids: CASRGGSGSFTETQYF.

The chain joins TRBV30 to TRBJ1-5; D is possibly TRBD1 (6 bases). The CDR3 sequence is 14 residues long. Germline-derived CDR1 and CDR2 are GTSNPN and SVGIG (reference sequence). V lost 2 bases and J 5 bases, leaving 13 bases between the germline ends. The CDR3 here is CAWSPGGPYQPQHF. The DNA of the CDR3 is TGTGCCTGGAGTCCGGGGGGCCCCTATCAGCCCCAGCATTTT.

This clonotype was counted ten times or more. V usage is TRBV7-2 and J usage is TRBJ1-1, with D uncertain. The germline V and J ends were trimmed by 4 bases and 3 bases, with 9 bases remaining between them. The CDR3 is 13 amino acids. CDR1 SGHTA and CDR2 FQGNSA come from the germline V gene. The CDR3 nucleotides are TGTGCCAGCAGCTCTTCGAGGGACACTGAAGCTTTCTTT. Amino acids: CASSSSRDTEAFF.

This chain joins TRBV2 and TRBJ2-2; 9 bases are shared with TRBD1. CDR1 is SNHLY, CDR2 FYNNEI, per germline. The CDR3 runs 15 residues. Germline trimming cut 2 bases from V and 3 bases from J; bases unmatched to any gene: 1. The CDR3 here is CASSEWTGDTGELFF. CDR3 DNA: TGTGCCAGCAGTGAATGGACAGGGGACACCGGGGAGCTGTTTTTT. The complete variable domain, with remaining parts taken from reference TRBV2 and TRBJ2-2, reads EPEVTQTPSHQVTQMGQEVILRCVPISNHLYFYWYRQILGQKVEFLVSFYNNEISEKSEIFDDQFSVERPDGSNFTLKIRSTKLEDSAMYFCASSEWTGDTGELFFGEGSRLTVL.

There are many counts of this clonotype. The genes are TRBV2 and TRBJ2-7, with unresolved D. V shed 7 bases and J shed 4 bases, with 11 bases lying between them. From germline, CDR1 is SNHLY and CDR2 FYNNEI. CDR3 length: 12 residues. CDR3 sequence reads: CASNVDRYEQYF. CDR3 DNA sequence: TGTGCCAGCAATGTAGATCGGTACGAGCAGTACTTC.

This clonotype was seen repeatedly, ten times or more. The V gene is TRBV6-1, the J gene TRBJ2-1; D unresolved. V gave up 2 bases and J gave up 4 bases, with 3 bases separating them. The CDR3 loop spans 12 amino acids. Germline V gene sequence: CDR1 MNHNS, CDR2 SASEGT. CDR3 coding DNA: TGTGCCAGCAGTGAACAGTACAATGAGCAGTTCTTC. This gives the protein CASSEQYNEQFF.